The T cell receptor beta chain under discussion was sequenced for a study of T cells in Graves' hyperthyroidism and ophthalmopathy. Study results and caveats: Blood also held most thyroid clonotypes expanded beyond 0.001.

RNA transcripts yielded amplified TCR beta CDR3 regions. Carried out on the TCR CDR3, a first-round RT-PCR used the HTBI primer set. TCRdb re-called the multiplex PCR reads with MiXCR, one entry per CDR3 protein. The sample lists around 500,000 distinct CDR3 sequences, 14% seen once, with less than 20% in the top ten. In regard to this clonotype: The antigen is not known.

V shed 3 bases, J shed 3 bases, and the junction held 2 bases outside the gene matches. Looked up from germline, CDR1 is ENHRY and CDR2 is SYGVKD. The CDR3 loop spans 14 amino acids. The receptor's source is a woman younger than 35 with Graves' hyperthyroidism. The chain combines TRBV10-3 with TRBJ2-1; 7 nucleotides match TRBD1. The sequenced sample consisted of blood. CDR3 in amino acids: CAISDGDSYNEQFF. CDR3 nucleotides: TGTGCCATCAGTGACGGGGACAGCTACAATGAGCAGTTCTTC.